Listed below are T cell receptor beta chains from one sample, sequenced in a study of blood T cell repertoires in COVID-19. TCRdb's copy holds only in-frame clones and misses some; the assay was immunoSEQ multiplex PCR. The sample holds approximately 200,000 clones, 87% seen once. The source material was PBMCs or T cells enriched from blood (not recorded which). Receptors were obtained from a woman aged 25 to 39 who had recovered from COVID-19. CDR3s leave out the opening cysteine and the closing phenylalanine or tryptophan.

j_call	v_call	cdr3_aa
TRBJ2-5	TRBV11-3	ASSPGSRETQY
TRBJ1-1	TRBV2	ASGRDRGINTEAF
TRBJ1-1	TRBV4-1	ASSQWGGLEAF
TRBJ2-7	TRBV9	ASSPRDYYEQY
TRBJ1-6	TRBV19	ASSIVLSTSSSPLH
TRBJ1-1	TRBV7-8	ASSGAATGPLSF
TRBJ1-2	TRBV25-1	ASSPRDRGRSDGYT
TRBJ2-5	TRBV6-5	ASSSGSTGETQY
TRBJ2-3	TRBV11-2	ASSLPPGTDTQY
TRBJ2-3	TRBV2	ASRKSGGAGDTQY
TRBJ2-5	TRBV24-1	ATSDDHRTGQETQY
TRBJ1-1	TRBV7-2	ASSLVYLIRENTEAF
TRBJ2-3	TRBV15	ATSRDKLAADTQY
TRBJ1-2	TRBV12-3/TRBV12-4	ASSLIGDGYT
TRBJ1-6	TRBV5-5	ASSFDTGSPLH
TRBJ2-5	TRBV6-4	ASSSRDSQETQY
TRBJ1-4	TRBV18	ASSKIRGGEYEKLF
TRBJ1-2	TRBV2	ASRKRDGDFYGYT
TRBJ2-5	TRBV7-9	ASSPTGSKEETQY
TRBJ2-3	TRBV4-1	ASSQEGLGRGADTQY
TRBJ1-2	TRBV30	AWATGAGYT
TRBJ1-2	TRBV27	ASWGHQGRVDYGYT
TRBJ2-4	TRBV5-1	ASRQGNLAKNIQY
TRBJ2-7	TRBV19	ASAGYDTIHNYEQY
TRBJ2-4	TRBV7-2	ASSLSASGIQY
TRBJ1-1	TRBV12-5	ASGTPGATEAF
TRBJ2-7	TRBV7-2	ASTGGGQPSYEQY
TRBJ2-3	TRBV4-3	ASSQGSGAGTDTQY
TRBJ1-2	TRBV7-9	ASSPLRWGDGHYGYT